A few counts support the clone carrying this T cell receptor beta chain. The antigen is not known. The sample comes from a study of cytomegalovirus exposure and HLA in healthy donors. With 60 Vbeta and 13 Jbeta primers, the PCR was carried out. Sequencing was performed with immunoSEQ multiplex PCR; in TCRdb, only in-frame clones are kept and a portion is missing. This table holds approximately 120,000 clones, around 83% found once. Study findings and constraints: Analyses of presence/absence relied on an assumption of roughly uniform sequencing depth across donors. Many donors shared some public TCRs, even though most TCR sequences were rare. The study labeled 150 to 200 TCR beta chains cytomegalovirus-associated.

CDR1 is LNHDA, CDR2 SQIVND, per germline (reference sequence). V was trimmed by 4 bases and J by 4 bases, leaving 10 bases between them. The CDR3 is 13 residues long. The sequenced sample was PBMCs. The receptor was derived from a woman in her twenties or thirties in good health and CMV-seropositive. The chain joins TRBV19 to TRBJ1-1, with D possibly being TRBD1 (5 bases). CDR3 coding DNA: TGTGCCAGTAGTACACTCGGGGGCACTGAAGCTTTCTTT. Amino acids: CASSTLGGTEAFF. The full variable domain, its missing parts supplied by reference TRBV19 and TRBJ1-1, is DGGITQSPKYLFRKEGQNVTLSCEQNLNHDAMYWYRQDPGQGLRLIYYSQIVNDFQKGDIAEGYSVSREKKESFPLTVTSAQKNPTAFYLCASSTLGGTEAFFGQGTRLTVV.